The 2 T cell receptor beta chains listed next were all sequenced from one sample in a study of control samples from healthy donors and cancer patients. Libraries were prepared by immunoSEQ multiplex PCR; TCRdb keeps only in-frame clonotypes and omits some of them. Among roughly 49,000 clones listed, about 92% were seen once. The sequenced sample consisted of PBMCs. These TCRs come from a man between 25 and 39 years old with colorectal cancer.

This chain joins TRBV19 and TRBJ1-1; D gene uncertain. V lost 10 bases and J 1 base, leaving 10 bases between the germline ends. The V gene's germline CDR1 is LNHDA and CDR2 SQIVND (reference sequence). CDR3 length equals 12 residues. DNA of the CDR3: TGTGCCACCGGTCTTCCGAACACTGAAGCTTTCTTT. Amino acid sequence: CATGLPNTEAFF.

The gene calls are TRBV19 and TRBJ1-2; 10 nucleotides match TRBD1. This CDR3 spans 16 amino acids. Germline CDR1 LNHDA, CDR2 SQIVND (reference sequence). Losses at the gene ends were 5 bases for V and 1 base for J; bases not matched to a gene: 7. The CDR3 DNA sequence: TGTGCCAGTAGTCCCGGGACAGGGGAATTTAACTATGGCTACACCTTC. As protein: CASSPGTGEFNYGYTF.